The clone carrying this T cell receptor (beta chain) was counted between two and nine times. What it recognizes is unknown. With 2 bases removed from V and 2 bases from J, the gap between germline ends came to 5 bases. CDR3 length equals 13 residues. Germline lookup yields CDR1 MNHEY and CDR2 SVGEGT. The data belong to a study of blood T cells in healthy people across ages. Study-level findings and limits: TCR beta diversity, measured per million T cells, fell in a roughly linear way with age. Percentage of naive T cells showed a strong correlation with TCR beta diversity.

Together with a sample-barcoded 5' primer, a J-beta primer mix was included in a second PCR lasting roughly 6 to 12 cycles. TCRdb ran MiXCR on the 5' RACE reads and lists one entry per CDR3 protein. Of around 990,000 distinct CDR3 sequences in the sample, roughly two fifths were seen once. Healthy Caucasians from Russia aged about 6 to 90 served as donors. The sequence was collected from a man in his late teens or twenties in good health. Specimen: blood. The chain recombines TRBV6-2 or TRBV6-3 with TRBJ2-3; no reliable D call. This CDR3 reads CASSYGPTDTQYF. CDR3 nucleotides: TGTGCCAGCAGTTACGGACCCACAGATACGCAGTATTTT.